Shown below are 21 T cell receptor beta chains from a single sample sequenced in a study of blood T cells in healthy people across ages. Next came a second PCR, run for about 6 to 12 cycles, which used a sample-barcoded 5' primer along with a J-beta primer mix. Using its own MiXCR run on the 5' RACE reads, TCRdb lists one record per CDR3 protein. Altogether about a million distinct CDR3 sequences are present, just over 50% being singletons, with the ten largest covering 20% to 25%. The sequenced sample was blood. These receptors all come from a woman aged 55-70 years in good health.

The V and J genes are TRBV29-1 and TRBJ1-1; D may be TRBD1 (5 bases). The ends were cut back, 8 bases at V and 1 base at J, with 11 bases in the middle. Germline values: CDR1 SQVTM, CDR2 ANQGSEA. CDR3 length: 12 amino acids. In DNA, the CDR3 is TGCAGCCTCGCTCAGGGGAACACTGAAGCTTTCTTT. It encodes CSLAQGNTEAFF. The full variable domain, in which reference TRBV29-1 and TRBJ1-1 provide the parts outside the CDR3, is SAVISQKPSRDICQRGTSLTIQCQVDSQVTMMFWYRQQPGQSLTLIATANQGSEATYESGFVIDKFPISRPNLTFSTLTVSNMSPEDSSIYLCSLAQGNTEAFFGQGTRLTVV.

The chain carries TRBV12-3 or TRBV12-4 and TRBJ2-1, with 12 positions matching TRBD2. The CDR3 loop spans 20 amino acids. V shed 5 bases, J shed 2 bases, and the junction held 16 bases outside the gene matches. The CDR3 coding sequence is TGTGCCAGCAGTCCACTAGCGGGAGGTACCAGAATGAAAACCTACAATGAGCAGTTCTTC. Translated, it gives CASSPLAGGTRMKTYNEQFF.

This clonotype appeared many times. This chain's CDR3 is CASRESGANVLTF. DNA for the CDR3: TGTGCCAGCCGGGAGTCTGGGGCCAACGTCCTGACTTTC. V is TRBV6-5 and J is TRBJ2-6; TRBD2 might be the D (6 bases). Trimming took off 8 bases at V and 1 base at J, with 6 bases between the two ends. CDR1 is MNHEY, CDR2 SVGAGI, per germline. The CDR3 length is 13 residues.

This clonotype was seen at least ten times. The CDR3 is CASSLRQGNYEQYF. The CDR3 nucleotides read TGTGCCAGCAGCCTACGACAGGGGAACTACGAGCAGTACTTC. The chain uses TRBV28 and TRBJ2-7; 8 bases are shared with TRBD1. The trim removed 6 bases at V and 3 bases at J, leaving 7 bases unmatched. Germline CDR1 MDHEN, CDR2 SYDVKM. The length of the CDR3 is 14 residues. Full variable domain (missing parts from reference TRBV28 and TRBJ2-7): DVKVTQSSRYLVKRTGEKVFLECVQDMDHENMFWYRQDPGLGLRLIYFSYDVKMKEKGDIPEGYSVSREKKERFSLILESASTNQTSMYLCASSLRQGNYEQYFGPGTRLTVT.

The chain combines TRBV4-3 with TRBJ2-1; tentative D call: TRBD2 (5 bases). Germline lookup yields CDR1 LGHNA and CDR2 YSLEER. Trimming removed 4 bases at V and 5 bases at J, with 15 bases between. The CDR3 is 15 residues long. CDR3 loop: CASSPIGSQNNEQFF. The CDR3 DNA sequence: TGCGCCAGCAGCCCAATAGGGAGTCAGAACAATGAGCAGTTCTTC.

This sequence joins TRBV29-1 and TRBJ2-3; a weak D match, TRBD2 (6 bases). This CDR3 is built from 14 residues. CDR1 and CDR2 (germline): SQVTM, ANQGSEA. V was trimmed by 8 bases and J by 5 bases, leaving 20 bases between them. The chain's CDR3 is CSSRVAGIVDTQYF. CDR3 DNA: TGCAGCTCCAGGGTGGCGGGGATTGTAGATACGCAGTATTTT.

This clonotype was seen a handful of times. The rearrangement joins TRBV2 to TRBJ1-2, with TRBD1 as a possible D gene (6 bases). This CDR3 comprises 14 residues. V was cut by 6 bases and J by 4 bases, with 15 bases left in between. CDR1 is SNHLY and CDR2 is FYNNEI in the germline V gene. Here the CDR3 reads CASREGGTGYGYTF. The CDR3 DNA sequence: TGTGCCAGCAGGGAGGGGGGCACGGGCTATGGCTACACCTTC.

In this sample, this clonotype turned up a few times. The rearrangement joins TRBV28 to TRBJ2-5, with D possibly being TRBD1 (6 bases). The end of the DNA aligns better with TRBJ2-7, so the J call may be wrong. The CDR3 loop spans 14 amino acids. Germline-derived CDR1 and CDR2 are MDHEN and SYDVKM. The CDR3 here is CASGKITGFYEQYF. The CDR3, as DNA: TGTGCCAGCGGGAAAATAACAGGGTTCTACGAGCAGTACTTC.

Only a few counts were recorded for this clonotype. The chain uses TRBV27 and TRBJ2-4, with TRBD2 as a possible D gene (5 bases). The J call may not be correct, given that the DNA end is closer to TRBJ2-7. The CDR3 totals 14 residues. The germline V gene encodes CDR1 MNHEY and CDR2 SMNVEV (reference sequence). CDR3 sequence reads: CASSLYGIVGEQYF. In DNA form, the CDR3 reads TGTGCCAGCAGTTTATACGGGATCGTCGGCGAGCAGTACTTC.

This chain uses TRBV20-1 with TRBJ2-3; D not resolved. Germline assignment: CDR1 DFQATT and CDR2 SNEGSKA (reference sequence). The CDR3 extends over 12 amino acids. The V end was cut by 4 bases, the J end by 2 bases, with 7 bases between. This chain's CDR3 is CSAIPITDTQYF. The CDR3, as DNA: TGCAGTGCTATACCCATCACAGATACGCAGTATTTT.

The chain employs TRBV5-1 and TRBJ2-5, with D uncertain. V lost 3 bases and J 3 bases, leaving 15 bases between the germline ends. CDR3 length: 15 residues. Germline values: CDR1 SGHRS, CDR2 YFSETQ. CDR3 region: CASSWIWAIEETQYF. The DNA of the CDR3 is TGCGCCAGCAGCTGGATATGGGCCATAGAAGAGACCCAGTACTTC.

The table lists this clonotype with a few counts. The chain employs TRBV13 and TRBJ2-7; 8 bases align to TRBD1. V lost 0 bases, J lost 3 bases, and 4 bases stayed unmatched. The CDR3 spans 15 residues. The V gene's germline CDR1 is PRHDT and CDR2 FYEKMQ (reference sequence). For the CDR3, the DNA is TGTGCCAGCAGCTTAGGGGACAGGGCCCTCTACGAGCAGTACTTC. Translated: CASSLGDRALYEQYF. Variable domain in full (rest from reference TRBV13 and TRBJ2-7): AAGVIQSPRHLIKEKRETATLKCYPIPRHDTVYWYQQGPGQDPQFLISFYEKMQSDKGSIPDRFSAQQFSDYHSELNMSSLELGDSALYFCASSLGDRALYEQYFGPGTRLTVT.

This clonotype was recorded once. The chain uses TRBV7-6 and TRBJ2-1; possibly TRBD2 for D (5 bases). The CDR3 is 15 residues long. V was pared by 5 bases and J by 13 bases, with 24 bases between. In germline, CDR1 is SGHVS, CDR2 FNYEAQ. The DNA of the CDR3 is TGTGCCAGCAGCGCTATAAGCGGAGACCAAGAGACCCAGTTCTTC. It yields the protein CASSAISGDQETQFF.

This clonotype has a handful of counts. An end of the junction differs from the germline gene, which may be a read error. The chain has TRBV29-1 and TRBJ2-1; TRBD1 matches at 8 bases. The CDR3 sequence is 15 residues long. Germline CDR1 SQVTM, CDR2 ANQGSEA. The CDR3 coding sequence is TGCAGCGTTGAGGGGGACAGGAACTCCTACAATGAGCAGTTCTTT. This translates into CSVEGDRNSYNEQFF.

A few counts support this clonotype. The chain carries TRBV12-3 or TRBV12-4 and TRBJ2-5, with 7 bases fitting TRBD2. After removal of 5 bases from V and 5 bases from J, the junction contained 14 bases not matched to a gene. The CDR3 length is 16 residues. Here the CDR3 reads CASSPRWGRAVETQYF. As DNA, the CDR3 is TGTGCCAGCAGTCCAAGATGGGGGAGGGCCGTGGAGACCCAGTACTTC.

V usage is TRBV5-5 and J usage is TRBJ1-2; a weak D match, TRBD1 (5 bases). This CDR3 is 15 amino acids long. Trimming removed 3 bases at V and 8 bases at J, with 20 bases between. Germline assignment: CDR1 SGHKS and CDR2 YYEKEE (reference sequence). The CDR3 here is CASSSPGRKVGGYTF. The CDR3 DNA reads as TGTGCCAGCAGCTCCCCGGGACGCAAGGTGGGGGGCTACACCTTC.

This clonotype was counted once. The V and J genes are TRBV27 and TRBJ2-3; the D is unclear. V lost 7 bases, J lost 4 bases, and 9 bases lay in between. In germline, CDR1 is MNHEY, CDR2 SMNVEV (reference sequence). The CDR3 length is 12 residues. DNA of the CDR3: TGTGCCAGCACCGATCGATCAGATACGCAGTATTTT. It specifies CASTDRSDTQYF.

A note on this clonotype: A much bigger clone sits one base away, suggesting this may be a read error. The chain recombines TRBV20-1 with TRBJ2-1, with 8 bases that match TRBD2. Germline V gene data show CDR1 as DFQATT and CDR2 as SNEGSKA (reference sequence). The trim removed 0 bases at V and 8 bases at J, leaving 9 bases unmatched. The CDR3 spans 15 residues. The CDR3 DNA is TGCAGTGCTAGAGATCCCGGGACTAGTCGCTATGAGCAGTTCTTC. It codes for CSARDPGTSRYEQFF.

On this clonotype itself: Sequence at one end of the junction differs from germline and may be a read error. The chain has TRBV7-8 and TRBJ2-5; D may be TRBD1 (6 bases). Germline V gene lookup returns CDR1 SGHVS and CDR2 FQNEAQ. This CDR3 spans 14 amino acids. CDR3 bases: TGTGCCCGCAGCTACAGGGATACCTACAATGAGCAGTACTTC. Its translation: CARSYRDTYNEQYF.

J is TRBJ2-1 and V is TRBV7-2, with D possibly matching TRBD2 (5 bases). The CDR3 extends over 16 amino acids. The germline CDR1 and CDR2 sequences are SGHTA and FQGNSA. The V end lost 5 bases, the J end lost 2 bases, and 16 bases lay between the germline ends. This CDR3 is CASSPGWLAAYNEQFF. Written as DNA, the CDR3 is TGTGCCAGCAGCCCCGGCTGGCTAGCAGCCTACAATGAGCAGTTCTTC.

This chain uses TRBV3-1 with TRBJ2-3, with D tentatively TRBD2 (6 bases). Germline values: CDR1 LGHDT, CDR2 YNNKEL (reference sequence). The CDR3 covers 15 residues. The ends were cut back, 2 bases at V and 6 bases at J, with 15 bases in the middle. The CDR3 region has the DNA TGTGCCAGCAGCCAAACCGGGACTTGGATGGATACGCAGTATTTT. It yields the protein CASSQTGTWMDTQYF.